The clone carrying this TCR beta chain was found many times. Its target is unknown. Germline V gene data show CDR1 as SNHLY and CDR2 as FYNNEI. There are 16 residues in the CDR3. V was cut by 5 bases and J by 0 bases, with 14 bases left in between. The record originates from a study of identical twins' blood T cells. About the study: Six alpha and about 6 beta libraries together yielded about 46 million reads.

Each TCR cDNA library carried sample-specific barcodes on both ends. From the 5' RACE reads, TCRdb called clonotypes with MiXCR, one entry per CDR3 protein. Of hundreds of thousands of distinct CDR3 sequences in the sample, about 28% are singletons; the top ten hold around 5.6%. Points from the study as a whole: Top TCRbeta clonotypes were shared more with twin than unrelated donors.

Reared together, all three twin pairs probably met the same infectious agents and vaccines. The TCR comes from a woman aged 18 to 55 in good health. The specimen was PBMCs. The V and J genes are TRBV2 and TRBJ1-5; weak D call: TRBD1 (6 bases). CDR3 DNA sequence: TGTGCCAGCAGTACCCCGGGGGCGCATAGCAATCAGCCCCAGCATTTT. Its protein product is CASSTPGAHSNQPQHF.